This is a list of T cell receptor beta chains from one sample in a study of tumor-infiltrating lymphocytes in primary liver carcinoma. Via MiXCR, TCRdb re-called the multiplex PCR reads, giving one row per CDR3 protein. The table lists around 170,000 distinct CDR3 sequences, about 60% of them singletons. Sequencing used peripheral blood. These receptors all come from a man aged 40-55 years with primary liver carcinoma and hepatitis B virus infection. The CDR3 runs from the conserved cysteine through the conserved F or W. D genes are given only for firm matches. Only part of the rows carry a size: once, few, many, or a class if the clone is expanded.

size,J,V,D,DNA,CDR3
few,TRBJ1-5,TRBV6-6,NA,TGTGCCACCAAGACGGTGGATAGCAATCAGCCCCAGCATTTT,CATKTVDSNQPQHF
NA,TRBJ1-2,TRBV30,NA,TGTGCCTGGAGTGGGGGAATAGGTTATTACTACACCTTC,CAWSGGIGYYYTF
NA,TRBJ1-1,TRBV11-2,NA,TGTGCCAGCAGCCCTCCGGGGTGGAGACCTTTCTTT,CASSPPGWRPFF
NA,TRBJ2-1,TRBV14,NA,TGTGCCAGCAGCCAAGATCCGGTAGAGGGACATTTCCAGTTCTTC,CASSQDPVEGHFQFF
NA,TRBJ1-1,TRBV29-1,NA,TGCAGCGTTGGGGGGGACGTGAGAACTGAAGCTTTCTTT,CSVGGDVRTEAFF
NA,TRBJ1-1,TRBV12-3/TRBV12-4,NA,TGTGCCAGCAGTGTACAGGGATCAACTGAAGCTTTCTTT,CASSVQGSTEAFF
NA,TRBJ1-1,TRBV11-1,NA,TGTACCAGCAACGCCAGGGAAAGGAACACTGAAGCTTTCTTT,CTSNARERNTEAFF
once,TRBJ2-2,TRBV24-1,NA,TGTGCCACCACTGCCTTCGGGGAGCTCTTTTTT,CATTAFGELFF
NA,TRBJ1-5,TRBV5-5,NA,TGTGCCGGCAGCCAGACAGGAGCCAGCAATCAGCCCCAGCATTTT,CAGSQTGASNQPQHF
NA,TRBJ2-7,TRBV6-5,NA,TGTGCCAGCAGTTACTCAGACGGTCGGGGCCACGAGCAGTACTTC,CASSYSDGRGHEQYF
many,TRBJ2-2,TRBV12-5,NA,TGTGCTAGTGGTTTAGGGCAGGGGAAGCTGTTTTTT,CASGLGQGKLFF
once,TRBJ2-5,TRBV12-3/TRBV12-4,NA,TGTGCCAGCACGGTAGAGAGTTTGGGGCCGTTCCAAGAGACCCAGTACTTC,CASTVESLGPFQETQYF
few,TRBJ1-1,TRBV7-9,NA,TGTGCCAGCAGTCAGTTGGCATCGAACACTGAAGCTTTCTTT,CASSQLASNTEAFF
NA,TRBJ2-1,TRBV29-1,NA,TGCAGTGTTGAAGTTTCAGCTTTTGGAGACAATGAGCAGTTCTTC,CSVEVSAFGDNEQFF
NA,TRBJ2-2,TRBV28,NA,TGTGCCAGCAGCCTACAGCCCGGGGAGCTGTTTTTT,CASSLQPGELFF
many,TRBJ2-3,TRBV12-3/TRBV12-4,TRBD2,TGTGCCAGCAGTCGTGGGACTAGCGGGACCACAGATACGCAGTATTTT,CASSRGTSGTTDTQYF
few,TRBJ1-3,TRBV28,NA,TGTGCCAGCAGTATCGAGGGCCCCTACACCATATATTTT,CASSIEGPYTIYF